A selection of T cell receptor beta chains follows, all from one sample in a study of blood T cells in healthy people across ages. TCRdb re-derived calls from the 5' RACE reads in MiXCR, one entry per CDR3 protein. Of 630,000 or so distinct CDR3 sequences in the sample, less than 40% are singletons; the top ten hold about 16%. Material: blood. These receptors were taken from a woman of 80 years or more in good health. The CDR3 runs from the conserved cysteine through the conserved F or W. The D gene is left open where the match is weak. A row's size may be missing; if present it is once, few, many or a size class.

j_call v_call cdr3_length d_call clone_size cdr3_nt cdr3_aa
TRBJ2-1 TRBV20-1 16 TRBD2 many TGCAGTGCTAGGCCCCTAGCGGGACTCCCTCGGAATGAGCAGTTCTTC CSARPLAGLPRNEQFF
TRBJ1-2 TRBV7-2 14 - - TGTGCCAGCAGCCAAACCGCCGGGGGCTATGGCTACACCTTC CASSQTAGGYGYTF
TRBJ2-5 TRBV20-1 12 - - TGCAGTGCTAGTAAGGAGGGAGAGACCCAGTACTTC CSASKEGETQYF
TRBJ2-3 TRBV7-2 15 - - TGTGCCAGCAGCCGCTCCCCGGGGGCGGGAGATACGCAGTATTTT CASSRSPGAGDTQYF
TRBJ1-5 TRBV10-3 14 TRBD1 - TGTGCCATCAGCCGGGACAGAACTTTACAGCCCCAGCATTTT CAISRDRTLQPQHF
TRBJ2-1 TRBV12-3/TRBV12-4 15 TRBD1 - TGTGCCAGCAGTGCCCGACAGGGCGAGGGGAATGAGCAGTTCTTC CASSARQGEGNEQFF
TRBJ1-1 TRBV20-1 13 - - TGCAGTGCTAGTCCCCCCCAGGCCTCTGAAGCTTTCTTT CSASPPQASEAFF
TRBJ1-2 TRBV20-1 13 - many TGCAGTGCTCTCGGGGCCAGTGGGTATGGCTACACCTTC CSALGASGYGYTF
TRBJ2-3 TRBV20-1 17 TRBD2 - TGCAGTGCTCGGGCGCCTAGCGGGGGGGCCCGATCAGATACGCAGTATTTT CSARAPSGGARSDTQYF
TRBJ2-7 TRBV20-1 13 - many TGCAGTGCCACTACATGGACCAGGTACGAGCAGTACTTC CSATTWTRYEQYF
TRBJ1-5 TRBV7-8 15 TRBD1 few TGTGCCGGCAGCTTAGCACAGGGGAACAATCAGCCCCAGCATTTT CAGSLAQGNNQPQHF
TRBJ2-1 TRBV5-1 14 - - TGCGCCAGCAGCTTGGTCCGGGGGCCGTCTGAGCAGTTCTTC CASSLVRGPSEQFF
TRBJ1-3 TRBV7-3 14 - - TGTGCCAGCAGCAGAGGGGATCTTGGAAACACCATATATTTT CASSRGDLGNTIYF
TRBJ1-5 TRBV21-1 13 - - TGTGCCAGCAGCAAAAACGCTCACCGAGGGCAGCATTTT CASSKNAHRGQHF
TRBJ2-3 TRBV20-1 11 - - TGCAGTGCCCGTCGGGCAGTTACGCAGTATTTT CSARRAVTQYF
TRBJ1-2 TRBV29-1 13 - many TGCAGCGTCGCGATGACAGTTAACTATGGCTACACCTTC CSVAMTVNYGYTF
TRBJ1-1 TRBV7-3 13 - many TGTGCCAGCAGCTTAGGGGTTAGGGCTGAAGCTTTCTTT CASSLGVRAEAFF
TRBJ2-1 TRBV5-1 15 TRBD2 - TGCGCCAGCAGCTTGCTGCTAGCGGGAGAGGGTGAGCAGTTCTTC CASSLLLAGEGEQFF
TRBJ2-7 TRBV7-2 13 TRBD1 many TGTGCCAGCAGGAAGACAGGGGGCGACGAGCAGTACTTC CASRKTGGDEQYF
TRBJ2-2 TRBV6-2/TRBV6-3 13 - - TGTGCCAGCAGTTACGGGGACTTCGGGGAGCGGTTTTTT CASSYGDFGERFF
TRBJ2-7 TRBV7-2 14 - many TGTGCCAGCAGCCAGGACTTTTCCGCCTACGAGCAGTACTTC CASSQDFSAYEQYF
TRBJ1-2 TRBV5-4 16 - - TGTGCCGGCAGCCCTGACCCGGGACGGACAAACTATGGCTACACCTTC CAGSPDPGRTNYGYTF
TRBJ2-5 TRBV7-2 15 - many TGTGCCAGCAGCTTAGAAAGGGGTAACCAAGAGACCCAGTACTTC CASSLERGNQETQYF
TRBJ1-5 TRBV7-3 15 - - TGCGCCAGCAGCCAGTCCCCCCAGTCGGTAGGGCCCCAGCATTTT CASSQSPQSVGPQHF